This TCR beta chain was recovered during a study of cytomegalovirus exposure and HLA in healthy donors. In the case of this clone: As yet, its antigen is unknown.

The germline V gene encodes CDR1 GTSNPN and CDR2 SVGIG (reference sequence). The CDR3 loop spans 13 amino acids. The J segment lost 11 bases and the V segment lost 0 bases, leaving 8 bases of the junction unmatched. Notes on the study in general: Under in vitro conditions, a few CMV-associated chains were confirmed as specific for CMV antigens. Several of the most significant clusters appeared linked to common viral pathogens, based on a later analysis.

This PCR relied on a set of 60 Vbeta primers and 13 Jbeta primers. Assay used: immunoSEQ multiplex PCR; TCRdb lists only in-frame clones, some missing. The sample comprises roughly 170,000 clones, roughly 88% of which are singletons, and 0.95% to 1.5% rests with the top ten. What was sequenced was PBMCs. The chain uses TRBV30 and TRBJ1-1, with 8 positions matching TRBD1. The origin of this receptor is a girl aged 2 to 9 in good health and CMV-seropositive. Here the CDR3 DNA reads TGTGCCTGGAGTGTAAAGGGGTCAGGGGGCGCTTTCTTT. Translation gives CAWSVKGSGGAFF. Complete variable domain (other parts from reference TRBV30 and TRBJ1-1): SQTIHQWPATLVQPVGSPLSLECTVEGTSNPNLYWYRQAAGRGLQLLFYSVGIGQISSEVPQNLSASRPQDRQFILSSKKLLLSDSGFYLCAWSVKGSGGAFFGQGTRLTVV.